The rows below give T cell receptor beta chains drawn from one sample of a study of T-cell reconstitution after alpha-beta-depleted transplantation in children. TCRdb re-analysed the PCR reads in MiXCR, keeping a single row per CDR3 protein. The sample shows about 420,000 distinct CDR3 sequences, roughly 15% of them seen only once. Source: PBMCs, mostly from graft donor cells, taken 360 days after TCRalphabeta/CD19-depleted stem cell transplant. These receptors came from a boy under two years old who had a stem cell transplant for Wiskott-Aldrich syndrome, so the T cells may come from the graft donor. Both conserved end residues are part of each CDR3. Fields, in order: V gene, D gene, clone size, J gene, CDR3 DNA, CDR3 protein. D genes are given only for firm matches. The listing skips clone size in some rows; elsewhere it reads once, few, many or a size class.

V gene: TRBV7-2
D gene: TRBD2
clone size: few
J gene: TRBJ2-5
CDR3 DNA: TGTGCCAGCAGCTTAGACGGGACTAGCAGGAGGACCCAGTACTTC
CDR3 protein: CASSLDGTSRRTQYF

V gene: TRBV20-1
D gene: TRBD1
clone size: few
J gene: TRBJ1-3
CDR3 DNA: TGCAGTGCACGGGACAGGGTCTCTGGAAACACCATATATTTT
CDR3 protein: CSARDRVSGNTIYF

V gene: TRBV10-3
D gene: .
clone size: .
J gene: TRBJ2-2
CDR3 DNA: TGTGCCATCAGTGACCGCAGGGCGAACACCGGGGAGCTGTTTTTT
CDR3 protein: CAISDRRANTGELFF

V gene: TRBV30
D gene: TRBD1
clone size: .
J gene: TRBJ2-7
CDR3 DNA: TGTGCCTGGACCTTTTCAGGGGGCGAGCAGTACTTC
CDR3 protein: CAWTFSGGEQYF

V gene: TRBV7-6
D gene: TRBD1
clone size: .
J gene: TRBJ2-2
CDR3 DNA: TGTGCCAGCAGCTTGACCGGGACAGGCACCGGGGAGCTGTTTTTT
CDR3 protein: CASSLTGTGTGELFF

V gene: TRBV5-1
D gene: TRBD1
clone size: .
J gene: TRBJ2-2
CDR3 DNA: TGCGCCAGCAGCTTGCGGACAGGGCCCACCGGGGAGCTGTTTTTT
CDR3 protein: CASSLRTGPTGELFF

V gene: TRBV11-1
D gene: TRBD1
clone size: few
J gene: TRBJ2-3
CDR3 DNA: TGTGCCAGCAGCTTAGCGCTCAGGTCGACAGGGGGAACAGATACGCAGTATTTT
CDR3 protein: CASSLALRSTGGTDTQYF

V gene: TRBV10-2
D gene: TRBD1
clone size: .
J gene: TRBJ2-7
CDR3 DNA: TGCGCCAGCCGAAGTCGGACAGGGGGACCCGAGGCTTACGAGCAGTACTTC
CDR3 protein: CASRSRTGGPEAYEQYF

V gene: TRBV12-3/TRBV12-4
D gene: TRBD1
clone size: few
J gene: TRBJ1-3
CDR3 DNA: TGTGCCAGCAGGGGACAGGTCTATGGAAACACCATATATTTT
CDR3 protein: CASRGQVYGNTIYF

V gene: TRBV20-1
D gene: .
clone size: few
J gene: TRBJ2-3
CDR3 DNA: TGCAGTGCTAGAGGGCCAGGGCAAGGCCCTACGCAGTATTTT
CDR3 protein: CSARGPGQGPTQYF

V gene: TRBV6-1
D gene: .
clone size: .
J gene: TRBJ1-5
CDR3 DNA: TGTGCCAGCAGTGAACAAAAAAATCAGCCCCAGCATTTT
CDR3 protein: CASSEQKNQPQHF

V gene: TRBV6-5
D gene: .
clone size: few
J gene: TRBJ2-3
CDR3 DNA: TGTGCCAGCAGTTACCTCGGACTGAACACAGATACGCAGTATTTT
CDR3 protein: CASSYLGLNTDTQYF

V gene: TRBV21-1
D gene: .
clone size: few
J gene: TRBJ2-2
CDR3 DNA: TGTGCCAGCAGCCGGGACAAGCCCCTAATAGTCAACACCGGGGAGCTGTTTTTT
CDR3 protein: CASSRDKPLIVNTGELFF

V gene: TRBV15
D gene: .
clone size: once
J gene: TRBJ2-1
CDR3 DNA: TGTGCCACAGCCGGGTCGCCCTTCTCCTACAATGAGCAGTTCTTC
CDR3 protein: CATAGSPFSYNEQFF

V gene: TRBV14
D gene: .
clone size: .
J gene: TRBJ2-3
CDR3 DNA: TGTGCCAGCAGCCCAAACAGGGAACCGGCAGATACGCAGTATTTT
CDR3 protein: CASSPNREPADTQYF

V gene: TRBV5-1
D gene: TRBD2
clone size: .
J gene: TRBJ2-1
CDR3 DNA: TGCGCCAGCAGCTCGGGAGGGCCGGAAAATGAGCAGTTCTTC
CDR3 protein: CASSSGGPENEQFF

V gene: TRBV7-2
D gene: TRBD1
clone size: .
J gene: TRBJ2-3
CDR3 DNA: TGTGCCAGCAGCTTTTCCGGGACAGGGACAGATACGCAGTATTTT
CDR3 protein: CASSFSGTGTDTQYF

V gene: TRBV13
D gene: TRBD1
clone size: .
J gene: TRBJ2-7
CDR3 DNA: TGTGCCAGCAGCGCCCCCGGCAGGGGGAAGGAGCAGTACTTC
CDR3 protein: CASSAPGRGKEQYF

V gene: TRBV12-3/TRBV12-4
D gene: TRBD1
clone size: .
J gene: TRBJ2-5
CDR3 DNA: TGTGCCAGCAGTTTAAGGGGGCAGCAAGAGACCCAGTACTTC
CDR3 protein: CASSLRGQQETQYF

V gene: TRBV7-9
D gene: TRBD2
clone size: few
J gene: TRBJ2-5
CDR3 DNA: TGTGCCAGCACCGCAAGACTAGCGGGAGGGGAGACCCAGTACTTC
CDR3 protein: CASTARLAGGETQYF

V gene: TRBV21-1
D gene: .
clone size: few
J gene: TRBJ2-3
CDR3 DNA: TGTGCCAGCAGCAACGGTGGAGCGGGACGGGGGACAGATACGCAGTATTTT
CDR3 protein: CASSNGGAGRGTDTQYF

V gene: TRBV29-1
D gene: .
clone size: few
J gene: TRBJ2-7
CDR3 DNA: TGCAGTTGCTGCGGTGGGCCGGGGGCCCGCGAGCAGTACTTC
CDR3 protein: CSCCGGPGAREQYF

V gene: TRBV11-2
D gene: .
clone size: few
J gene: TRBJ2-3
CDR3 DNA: TGTGCCAGCAGCTTAGTTGTGGACACCCCCACAGATACGCAGTATTTT
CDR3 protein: CASSLVVDTPTDTQYF

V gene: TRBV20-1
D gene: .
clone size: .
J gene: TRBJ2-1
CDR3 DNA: TGCAGTGCTAGGGTACGGGGGTCCTACAATGAGCAGTTCTTC
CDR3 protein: CSARVRGSYNEQFF

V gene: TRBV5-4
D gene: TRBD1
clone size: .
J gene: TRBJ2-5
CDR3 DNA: TGTGCCAGCAGCTTGAAGATCCCCGCGGGACAGGCTCCCCGCCAAGAGACCCAGTACTTC
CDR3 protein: CASSLKIPAGQAPRQETQYF

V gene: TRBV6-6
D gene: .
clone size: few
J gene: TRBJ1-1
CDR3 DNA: TGTGCCAGCGGCCGAAACACTGAAGCTTTCTTT
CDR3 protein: CASGRNTEAFF

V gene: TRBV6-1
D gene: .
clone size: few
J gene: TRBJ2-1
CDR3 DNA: TGTGCCAGCAGTGACCGGTGGCTTTTGGGGAACAATGAGCAGTTCTTC
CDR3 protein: CASSDRWLLGNNEQFF

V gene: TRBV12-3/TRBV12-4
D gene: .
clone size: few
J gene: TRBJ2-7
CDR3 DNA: TGTGCCAGCAGTCTTCAAGTGGGGACTCAGTTTGACTACGAGCAGTACTTC
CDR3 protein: CASSLQVGTQFDYEQYF

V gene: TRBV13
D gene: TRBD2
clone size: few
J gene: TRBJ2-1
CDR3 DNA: TGTGCCAGCAGCCCTAGCGGGGGGTTCTATGAGCAGTTCTTC
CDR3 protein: CASSPSGGFYEQFF

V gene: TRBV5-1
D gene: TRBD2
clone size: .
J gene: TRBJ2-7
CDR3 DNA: TGCGCCAGCAGCTTAAATGGAGTAAGGACTAGCGTTGTTTCCTACGAGCAGTACTTC
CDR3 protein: CASSLNGVRTSVVSYEQYF

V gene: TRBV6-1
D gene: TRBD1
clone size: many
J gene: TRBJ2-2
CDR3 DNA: TGTGCCAGCAGGGACAGGGGGCGAAACACCGGGGAGCTGTTTTTT
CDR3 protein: CASRDRGRNTGELFF

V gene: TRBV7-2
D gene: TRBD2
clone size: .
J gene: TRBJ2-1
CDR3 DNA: TGTGCCAGCAGGCTGGCCGGGACTAGCGGGAGGGATGAGCAGTTCTTC
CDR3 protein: CASRLAGTSGRDEQFF

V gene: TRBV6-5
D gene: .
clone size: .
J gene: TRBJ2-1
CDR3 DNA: TGTGCCAGCAGTTACGGGGGGAAATGGTCCTACAATGAGCAGTTCTTC
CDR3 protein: CASSYGGKWSYNEQFF

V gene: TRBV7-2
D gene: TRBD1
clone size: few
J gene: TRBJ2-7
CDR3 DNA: TGTGCCAGCAGCATAGACCGGGACAGGGGGCAGTACTTC
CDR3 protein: CASSIDRDRGQYF

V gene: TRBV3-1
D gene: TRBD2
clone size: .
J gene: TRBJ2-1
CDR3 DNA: TGTGCCAGCAGCCATGCGGGGGGGGCCGCCCACAATGAGCAGTTCTTC
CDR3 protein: CASSHAGGAAHNEQFF

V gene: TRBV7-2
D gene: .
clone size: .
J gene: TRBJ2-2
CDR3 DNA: TGTGCCAGCAGCTTACGGGGACACTCCACGGGGGGCGGGGAGCTGTTTTTT
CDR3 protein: CASSLRGHSTGGGELFF

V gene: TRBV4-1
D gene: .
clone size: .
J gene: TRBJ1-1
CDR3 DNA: TGCGCCAGCAGCCAAGTTTTAGGGCTGGCTGAAGCTTTCTTT
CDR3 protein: CASSQVLGLAEAFF

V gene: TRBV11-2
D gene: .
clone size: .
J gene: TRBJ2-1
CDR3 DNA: TGTGCCAGCAGCTTAGGAGGGGCCCCCCTCTACAATGAGCAGTTCTTC
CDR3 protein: CASSLGGAPLYNEQFF

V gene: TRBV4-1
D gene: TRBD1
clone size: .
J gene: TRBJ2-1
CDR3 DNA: TGCGCCAGCAGCCAAGCTATTACGAGGGGGCGGAACAATGAGCAGTTCTTC
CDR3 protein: CASSQAITRGRNNEQFF

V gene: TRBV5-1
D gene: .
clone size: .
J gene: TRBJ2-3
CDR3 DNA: TGCGCCAGCAGCTTGGAGCGGGCTAAGACTTGGACAGATACGCAGTATTTT
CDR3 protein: CASSLERAKTWTDTQYF

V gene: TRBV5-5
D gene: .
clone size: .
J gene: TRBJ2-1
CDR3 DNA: TGTGCCAGCAGCCCCCGTTTCGCAGGGGAGTTCTTC
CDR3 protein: CASSPRFAGEFF

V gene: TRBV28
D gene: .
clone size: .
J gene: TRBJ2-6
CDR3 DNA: TGTGCCAGCAGTTTTGGCGCTCCCAGGTCTGGGGCCAACGTCCTGACTTTC
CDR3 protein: CASSFGAPRSGANVLTF

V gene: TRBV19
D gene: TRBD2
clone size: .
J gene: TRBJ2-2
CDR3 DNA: TGTGCCAGTAGTATCCCTAGTATCTCTAGCGGAGGGTTGACCGGGGAGCTGTTTTTT
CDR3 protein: CASSIPSISSGGLTGELFF

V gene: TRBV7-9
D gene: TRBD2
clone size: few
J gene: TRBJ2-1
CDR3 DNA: TGTGCCAGCAGCTTAACTAGCGGGCATTACAATGAGCAGTTCTTC
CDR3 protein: CASSLTSGHYNEQFF

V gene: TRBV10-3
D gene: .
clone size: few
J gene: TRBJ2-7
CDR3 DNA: TGTGCCATCAAAACAGACTACGAGCAGTACTTC
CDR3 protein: CAIKTDYEQYF

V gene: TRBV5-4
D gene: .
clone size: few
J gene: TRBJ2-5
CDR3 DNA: TGTGCCAGCAGCTCCGTCTTAGCGAGCCAGACCCAGTACTTC
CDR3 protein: CASSSVLASQTQYF

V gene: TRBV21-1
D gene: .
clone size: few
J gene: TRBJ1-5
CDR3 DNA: TGTGCCAGCAGCTACATTCGAGGGGGTTACGCGCAGCCCCAGCATTTT
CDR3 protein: CASSYIRGGYAQPQHF

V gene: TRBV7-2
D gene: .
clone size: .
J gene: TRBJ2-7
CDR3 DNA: TGTGCCAGCAGCTTCGACGGCGGTACCTACGAGCAGTACTTC
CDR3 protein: CASSFDGGTYEQYF

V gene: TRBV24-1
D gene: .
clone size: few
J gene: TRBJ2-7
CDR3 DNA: TGTGCCACCAGTGTCGGACCCTCCTACGAGCAGTACTTC
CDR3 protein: CATSVGPSYEQYF

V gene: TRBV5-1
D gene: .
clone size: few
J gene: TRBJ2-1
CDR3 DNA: TGCGCCAGCAGCTTGGCCTTCGGGACATATTCAAACAATGAGCAGTTCTTC
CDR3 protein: CASSLAFGTYSNNEQFF

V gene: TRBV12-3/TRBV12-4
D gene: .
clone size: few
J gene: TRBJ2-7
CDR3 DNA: TGTGCCAGCAGATATCGACAGGCTCATTGCTCCTACGAGCAGTACTTC
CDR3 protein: CASRYRQAHCSYEQYF

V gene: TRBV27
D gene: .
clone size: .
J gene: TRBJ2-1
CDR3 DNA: TGTGCCAGCAGTTCGGGACCGCGTTCCAATGAGCAGTTCTTC
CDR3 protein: CASSSGPRSNEQFF

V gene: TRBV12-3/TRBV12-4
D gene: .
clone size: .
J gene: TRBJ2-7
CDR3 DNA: TGTGCCAGCAGTTCCTCGAGCCTTCCTTACGAGCAGTACTTC
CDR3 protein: CASSSSSLPYEQYF